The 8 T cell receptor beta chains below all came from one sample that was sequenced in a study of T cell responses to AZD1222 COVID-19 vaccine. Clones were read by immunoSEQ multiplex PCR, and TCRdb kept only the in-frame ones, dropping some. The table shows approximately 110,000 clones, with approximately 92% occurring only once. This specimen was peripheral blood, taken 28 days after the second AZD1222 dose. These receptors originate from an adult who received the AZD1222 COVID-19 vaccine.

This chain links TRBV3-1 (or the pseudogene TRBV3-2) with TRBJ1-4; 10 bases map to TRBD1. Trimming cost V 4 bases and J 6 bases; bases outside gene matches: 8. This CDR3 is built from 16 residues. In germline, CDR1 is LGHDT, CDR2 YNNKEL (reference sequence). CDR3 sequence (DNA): TGTGCCAGCAGCCGTCAACGGACAGGGGGATATGAAAAACTGTTTTTT. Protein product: CASSRQRTGGYEKLFF.

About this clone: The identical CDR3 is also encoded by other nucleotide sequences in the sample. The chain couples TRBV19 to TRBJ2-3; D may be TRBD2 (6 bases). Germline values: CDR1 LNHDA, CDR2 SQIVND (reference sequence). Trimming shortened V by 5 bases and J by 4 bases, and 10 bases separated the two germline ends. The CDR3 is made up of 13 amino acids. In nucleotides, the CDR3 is TGTGCCAGTAGTCTAACGGGGGCAGATACGCAGTATTTT. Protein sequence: CASSLTGADTQYF.

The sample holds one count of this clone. The CDR3 sequence: CAAGGTGRNEQFF. CDR3 DNA: TGTGCCGCGGGCGGGACAGGGAGAAATGAGCAGTTCTTC. The chain is built from TRBV27 and TRBJ2-1, with 9 bases identical to TRBD1. Germline CDR1 is MNHEY and CDR2 is SMNVEV (reference sequence). The V segment lost 11 bases and the J segment 7 bases; nucleotides outside the gene matches: 9. This CDR3 spans 13 amino acids.

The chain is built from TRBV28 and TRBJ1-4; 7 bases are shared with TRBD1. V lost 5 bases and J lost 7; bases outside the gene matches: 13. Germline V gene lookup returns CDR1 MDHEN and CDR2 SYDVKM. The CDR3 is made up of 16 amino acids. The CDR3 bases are TGTGCCAGCAGTCCAGGGGGACTAACAGGGTCTGAAAAACTGTTTTTT. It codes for CASSPGGLTGSEKLFF.

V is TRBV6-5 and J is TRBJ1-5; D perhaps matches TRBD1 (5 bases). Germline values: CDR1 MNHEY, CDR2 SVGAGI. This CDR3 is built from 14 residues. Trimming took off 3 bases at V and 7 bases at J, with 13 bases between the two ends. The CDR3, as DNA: TGTGCCAGCAGTTATTGGGGGATTTGGCAGCCCCAGCATTTT. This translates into CASSYWGIWQPQHF.

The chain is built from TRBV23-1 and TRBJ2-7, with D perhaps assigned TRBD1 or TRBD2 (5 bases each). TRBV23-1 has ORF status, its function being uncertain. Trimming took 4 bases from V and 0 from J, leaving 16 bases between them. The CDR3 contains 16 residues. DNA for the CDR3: TGCGCCAGCAGTCCACGTCCGGGACCCAACTCCTACGAGCAGTACTTC. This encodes CASSPRPGPNSYEQYF.

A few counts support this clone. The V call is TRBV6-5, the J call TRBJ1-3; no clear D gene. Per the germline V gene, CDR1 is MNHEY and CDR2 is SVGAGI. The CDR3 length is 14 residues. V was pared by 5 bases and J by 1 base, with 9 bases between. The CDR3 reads CASSPYPSGNTIYF. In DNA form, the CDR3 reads TGTGCCAGCAGTCCTTACCCTTCTGGAAACACCATATATTTT.

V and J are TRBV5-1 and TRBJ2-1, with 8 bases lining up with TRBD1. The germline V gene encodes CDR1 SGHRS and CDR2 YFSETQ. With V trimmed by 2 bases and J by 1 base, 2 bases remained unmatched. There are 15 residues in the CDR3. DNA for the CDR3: TGCGCCAGCAGCTTTGACAGGGGTTCCTACAATGAGCAGTTCTTC. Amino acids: CASSFDRGSYNEQFF.